This paragraph reports one T cell receptor beta chain. Its antigen remains unknown. The sample is drawn from a study of T cell responses to AZD1222 COVID-19 vaccine. General observations from the study: Repertoire sampling was restricted to post-peak T cell response timepoints.

Repertoires were generated with immunoSEQ multiplex PCR, while TCRdb's copy carries only in-frame clones and drops some. Of 90,000 to 120,000 clones detected, 89% appear once; the ten largest clones hold under 20%. This CDR3 has 12 amino acids. The germline V gene encodes CDR1 SGHRS and CDR2 YFSETQ. V dropped 4 bases and J dropped 4 bases, with 9 bases sitting between them. The chain links TRBV5-1 to TRBJ2-7, with D maybe TRBD2 (6 bases). This sequence originates from an adult in good health. The material sequenced was peripheral blood, taken on day 0 of AZD1222 vaccination. CDR3 DNA: TGCGCCAGCAGCCCCGGGAGTTACGAGCAGTACTTC. This sequence encodes CASSPGSYEQYF.